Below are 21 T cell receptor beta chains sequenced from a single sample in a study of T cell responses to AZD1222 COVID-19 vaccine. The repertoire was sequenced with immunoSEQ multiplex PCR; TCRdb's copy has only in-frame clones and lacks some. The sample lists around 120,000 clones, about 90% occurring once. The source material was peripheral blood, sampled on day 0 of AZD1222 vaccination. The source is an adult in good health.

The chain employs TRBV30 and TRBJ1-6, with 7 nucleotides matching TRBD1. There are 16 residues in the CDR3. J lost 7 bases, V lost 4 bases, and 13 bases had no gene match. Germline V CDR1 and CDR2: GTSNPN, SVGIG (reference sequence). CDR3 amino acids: CAWIREGAPGNSPLHF. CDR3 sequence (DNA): TGTGCCTGGATTCGAGAGGGGGCGCCGGGGAATTCACCCCTCCACTTT.

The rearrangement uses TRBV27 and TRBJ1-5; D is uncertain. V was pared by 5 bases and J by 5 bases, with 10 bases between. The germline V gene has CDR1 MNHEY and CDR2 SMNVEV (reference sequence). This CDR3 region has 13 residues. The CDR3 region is CASSTQPDQPQHF. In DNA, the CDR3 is TGTGCCAGCAGTACCCAGCCGGATCAGCCCCAGCATTTT.

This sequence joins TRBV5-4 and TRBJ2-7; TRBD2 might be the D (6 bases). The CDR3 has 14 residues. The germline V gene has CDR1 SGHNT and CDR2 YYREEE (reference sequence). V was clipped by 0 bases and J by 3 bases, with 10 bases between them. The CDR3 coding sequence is TGTGCCAGCAGCTTGGCGGGAGTCCACTACGAGCAGTACTTC. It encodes CASSLAGVHYEQYF.

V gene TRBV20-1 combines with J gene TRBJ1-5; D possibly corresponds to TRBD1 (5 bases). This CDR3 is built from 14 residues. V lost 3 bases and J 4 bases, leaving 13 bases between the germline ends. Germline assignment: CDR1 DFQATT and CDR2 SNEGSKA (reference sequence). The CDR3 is CSASQGPLNQPQHF. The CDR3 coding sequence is TGCAGTGCTAGTCAGGGACCGTTAAATCAGCCCCAGCATTTT.

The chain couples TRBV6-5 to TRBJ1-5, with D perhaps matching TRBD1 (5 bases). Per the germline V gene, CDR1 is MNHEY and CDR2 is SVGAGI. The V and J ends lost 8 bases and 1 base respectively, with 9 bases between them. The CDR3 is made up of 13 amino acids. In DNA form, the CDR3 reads TGTGCCAGCGGTTGGGGGAGCAATCAGCCCCAGCATTTT. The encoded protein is CASGWGSNQPQHF.

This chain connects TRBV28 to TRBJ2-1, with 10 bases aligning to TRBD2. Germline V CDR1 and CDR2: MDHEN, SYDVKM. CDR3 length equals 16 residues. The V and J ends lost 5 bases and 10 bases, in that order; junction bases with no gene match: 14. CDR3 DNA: TGTGCCAGCAGTATGGCTAGCGGGAGCCGCGGAGGGGAGCAGTTCTTC. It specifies CASSMASGSRGGEQFF.

The CDR3 coding sequence is TGTGCCAGTACCTTCGGGGCGGATCTCCAAAACTATGGCTACACCTTC. Residues: CASTFGADLQNYGYTF. The rearrangement links TRBV19 to TRBJ1-2; maybe TRBD1 (5 bases). This CDR3 is built from 16 residues. Germline assignment: CDR1 LNHDA and CDR2 SQIVND (reference sequence). With 7 bases removed from V and 2 bases from J, the gap between germline ends came to 20 bases. The full variable domain, with the rest looked up from reference TRBV19 and TRBJ1-2, is DGGITQSPKYLFRKEGQNVTLSCEQNLNHDAMYWYRQDPGQGLRLIYYSQIVNDFQKGDIAEGYSVSREKKESFPLTVTSAQKNPTAFYLCASTFGADLQNYGYTFGSGTRLTVV.

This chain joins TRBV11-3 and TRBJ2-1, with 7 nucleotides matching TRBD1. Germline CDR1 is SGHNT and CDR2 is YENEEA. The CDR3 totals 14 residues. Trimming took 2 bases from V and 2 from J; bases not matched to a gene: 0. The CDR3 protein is CASSLQGAYNEQFF. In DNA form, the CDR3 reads TGTGCCAGCAGCTTACAGGGGGCCTACAATGAGCAGTTCTTC.

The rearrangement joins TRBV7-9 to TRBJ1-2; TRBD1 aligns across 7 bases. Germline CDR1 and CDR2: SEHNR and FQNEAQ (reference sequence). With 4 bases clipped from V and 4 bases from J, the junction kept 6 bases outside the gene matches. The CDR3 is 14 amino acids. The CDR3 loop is CASSSLTGSYGYTF. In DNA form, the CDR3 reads TGTGCCAGCAGCTCGTTGACAGGGTCCTATGGCTACACCTTC.

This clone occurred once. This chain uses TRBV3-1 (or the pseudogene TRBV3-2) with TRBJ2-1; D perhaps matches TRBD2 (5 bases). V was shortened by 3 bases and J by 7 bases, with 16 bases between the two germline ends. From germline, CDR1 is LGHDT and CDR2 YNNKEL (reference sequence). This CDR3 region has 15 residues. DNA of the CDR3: TGTGCCAGCAGCCAGATATTAGAGGGCTATAATGAGCAGTTCTTC. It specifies CASSQILEGYNEQFF.

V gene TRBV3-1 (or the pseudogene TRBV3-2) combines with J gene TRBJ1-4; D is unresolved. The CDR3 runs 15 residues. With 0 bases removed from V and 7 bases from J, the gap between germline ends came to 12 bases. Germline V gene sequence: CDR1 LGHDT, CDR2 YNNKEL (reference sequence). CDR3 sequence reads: CASSQEQLYGEKLFF. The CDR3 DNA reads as TGTGCCAGCAGCCAAGAACAGCTTTATGGTGAAAAACTGTTTTTT.

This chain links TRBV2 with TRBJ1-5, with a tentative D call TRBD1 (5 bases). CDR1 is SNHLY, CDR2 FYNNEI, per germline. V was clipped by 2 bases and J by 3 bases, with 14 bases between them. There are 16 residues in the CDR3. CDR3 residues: CASSERSRELNQPQHF. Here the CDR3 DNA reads TGTGCCAGCAGTGAAAGGAGCAGGGAGCTCAATCAGCCCCAGCATTTT.

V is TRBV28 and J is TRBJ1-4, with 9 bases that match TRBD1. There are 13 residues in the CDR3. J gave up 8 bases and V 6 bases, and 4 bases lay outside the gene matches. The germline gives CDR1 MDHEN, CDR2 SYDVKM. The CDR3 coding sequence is TGTGCCAGCAGGCCCGACAGGGGGGAAAAACTGTTTTTT. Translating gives CASRPDRGEKLFF.

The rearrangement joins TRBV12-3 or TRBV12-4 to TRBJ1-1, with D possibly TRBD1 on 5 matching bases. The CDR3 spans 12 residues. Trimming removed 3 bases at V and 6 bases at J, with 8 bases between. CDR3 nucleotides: TGTGCCAGCAGTTTCGACAGAGCTGAAGCTTTCTTT. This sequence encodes CASSFDRAEAFF.

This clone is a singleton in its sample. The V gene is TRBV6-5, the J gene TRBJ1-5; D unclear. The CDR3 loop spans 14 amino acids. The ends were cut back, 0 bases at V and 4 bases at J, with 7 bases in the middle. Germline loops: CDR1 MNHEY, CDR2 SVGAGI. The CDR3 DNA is TGTGCCAGCAGTTACTCGAACGGGAATCAGCCCCAGCATTTT. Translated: CASSYSNGNQPQHF.

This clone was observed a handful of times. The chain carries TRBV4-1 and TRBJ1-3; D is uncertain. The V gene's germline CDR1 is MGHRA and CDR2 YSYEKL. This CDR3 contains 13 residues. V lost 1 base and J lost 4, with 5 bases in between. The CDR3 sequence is CASSQGAGNTIYF. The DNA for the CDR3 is TGCGCCAGCAGCCAAGGTGCGGGAAACACCATATATTTT.

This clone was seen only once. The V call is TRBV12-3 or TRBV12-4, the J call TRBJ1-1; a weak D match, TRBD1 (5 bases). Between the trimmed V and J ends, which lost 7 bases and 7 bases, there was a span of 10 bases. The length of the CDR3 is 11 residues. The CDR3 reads CASKSGLEAFF. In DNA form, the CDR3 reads TGTGCCAGCAAGTCGGGACTTGAAGCTTTCTTT.

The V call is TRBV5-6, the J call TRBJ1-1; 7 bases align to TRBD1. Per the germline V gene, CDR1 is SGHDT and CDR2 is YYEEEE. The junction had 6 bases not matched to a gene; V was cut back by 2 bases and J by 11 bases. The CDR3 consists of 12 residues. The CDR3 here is CASSFGGTAAFF. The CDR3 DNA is TGTGCCAGCAGCTTCGGGGGGACAGCGGCTTTCTTT.

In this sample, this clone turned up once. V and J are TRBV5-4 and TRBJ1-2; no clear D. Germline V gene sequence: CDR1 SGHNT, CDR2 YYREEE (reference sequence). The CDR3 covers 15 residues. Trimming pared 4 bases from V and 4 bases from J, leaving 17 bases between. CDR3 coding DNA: TGTGCCAGCAGCATAAGGGAGAGAGCCTTCTATGGCTACACCTTC. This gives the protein CASSIRERAFYGYTF.

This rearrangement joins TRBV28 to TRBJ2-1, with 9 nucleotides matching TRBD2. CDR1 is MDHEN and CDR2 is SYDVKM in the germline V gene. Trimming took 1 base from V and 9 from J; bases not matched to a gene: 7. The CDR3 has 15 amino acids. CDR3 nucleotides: TGTGCCAGCAGTTTATCGGCGGGGGGGCTGCGTGAGCAGTTCTTC. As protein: CASSLSAGGLREQFF.

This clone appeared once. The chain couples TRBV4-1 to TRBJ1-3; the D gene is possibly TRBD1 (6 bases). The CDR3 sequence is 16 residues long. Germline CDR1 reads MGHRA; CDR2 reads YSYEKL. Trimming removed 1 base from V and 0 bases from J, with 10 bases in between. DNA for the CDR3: TGCGCCAGCAGCCAAGTACAGGGCCTCTCTGGAAACACCATATATTTT. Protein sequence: CASSQVQGLSGNTIYF.